This T cell receptor beta chain was recovered during a study of blood T cell repertoires in COVID-19. Study overall: Researchers got acute and convalescent COVID-19 samples from the United States, Italy and Spain.

Per the germline V gene, CDR1 is KGHSH and CDR2 is LQKENI. The CDR3 totals 13 residues. V lost 2 bases and J lost 7, with 11 bases in between. Either two negative PCRs, clearance, or symptom resolution qualified Cohort 3 donors as recovered. Study processing details: Reference gene primer amplification in the assay estimated nucleated cell counts. Produced via immunoSEQ multiplex PCR; TCRdb's table is partial and in-frame only. The V and J calls and the clone size are those of that table, but D and trimming were determined from the DNA. In the table there are 250,000 to 350,000 clones, about 88% of which are singletons.

Sequencing was carried out using PBMCs or T cells enriched from blood (not recorded which). The origin of this receptor is a man aged 60 to 69 who had recovered from COVID-19. V is TRBV18 and J is TRBJ1-2; unclear D gene. CDR3 coding DNA: TGTGCCAGCTCACCAAGCTCATCTGGTGGCTACACCTTC. This gives the protein CASSPSSSGGYTF.